This T cell receptor (beta chain) was observed in a study of shared clonotypes between healthy human individuals (dated by TCRdb to about 2020). Concerning the study at large: A couple of women and a few men aged 18 to 49 years were included in the cohort. Per donor, leukapheresis produced somewhere between about 0.94 and 9 billion PBMCs. To estimate repertoire size and how much clonotypes are shared between individuals, the study performed deep sequencing of blood TCR repertoires from a few healthy adults. To increase sequencing depth and limit assay-specific biases, TCR repertoire library preparation and sequencing were carried out by different laboratories using diverse techniques. For each donor, CD4 naive and CD4 memory were each run on three plates, CD8 naive on two plates, and CD8 memory on one plate. The paper's findings and limits, for the study overall: Rarefaction of sorted-subset datasets indicated incomplete sequencing despite the large sequencing depth. Larger estimated clonotype richness was generally found for naive subsets than for memory subsets. Clonotypes shared by all four sorted-subset donors showed higher generation probabilities than non-shared clonotypes. Sampling was restricted to blood, and TCR repertoires in tissues likely differ from the TCR repertoires found in blood. Pairwise subsampling indicated that sequencing depth was expected to affect the degree of clonotype sharing among donors. Approximately 5% of naive CD4, roughly 3.6% of naive CD8, approximately 2% of memory CD4, and about 0.4% of memory CD8 clonotypes were shared across several donors. Because the study included a small number of donors, the genetic and exposure-history diversity represented was limited.

Using the deep immunoSEQ assay, multiplex PCR amplified TCR CDR3 regions from genomic DNA. For each cell subset, the extracted genomic DNA was distributed evenly across all wells of several immunoSEQ 96-well plates, and each plate served as one replicate. For sorted subsets, roughly 200 ng of genomic DNA, equivalent to roughly 30,000 T cell genomes, went into each replicate PCR. Purified libraries were measured with a Qubit 3.0 fluorometer, size-checked on a Bioanalyzer 2100, and measured again with the KAPA Library Quantification kit. A separate single-read 150-cycle Illumina NextSeq 550 flow cell was used to sequence each immunoSEQ 96-well plate. The paper's data handling went like this. Because the immunoSEQ output included only junctional sequences and no quality scores, the filtering could not be the same as the filtering used for full-length reads. To assign V/J genes and CDR3, sequences were annotated using PyIR, a Python wrapper for IgBLAST v1.9, with IMGT germline references. Reads were removed for weak V/J assignments (E-value above 1e-6), missing CDR3, stop codons, out-of-frame junctions, or ambiguous translated residues. V3J clonotypes were defined as sequences sharing an identical inferred V gene, J gene, and CDR3 amino acid sequence. Percentage overlap between repertoires was computed as shared unique clonotypes divided by the size of the smaller repertoire. RTK rarefaction, the Chao1 estimator, and Recon v2.1 estimates of unobserved clonotypes were used to assess repertoire richness. OLGA was used to compute generation probabilities for all TCRbeta clonotypes that the gDNA method yielded from a few donors. Held by TCRdb, this immuneACCESS table contains in-frame sequences only and omits some clones. Under half of the omission traces to an unresolved V gene where checked; the cause of the rest is unknown. The V and J calls and clone size come from that table; D and trimming were worked out from the DNA. For this sample there are 1,100,000 or so clones; around three quarters appear just once. Clones ranked in the top ten supply approximately 0.5% of the sample.

The CDR3, from cysteine to phenylalanine, totals 16 residues. Only the CDR3 portion is preserved as DNA: 48 bases, with reading frame beginning at the first base. Trimming takes 4 bases off V and 4 bases off J; junction bases not matched to a gene: 12. The germline V gene (reference sequence) sets CDR1 to SGHAT and CDR2 to FQDESV. Notes on this clone: Which antigen it targets is not known. Base qualities are not at hand, and no much larger clone is one base apart.

The donors were healthy, HIV-negative adults with no recently reported acute infections or vaccinations. Only Caucasian adults living in Nashville, Tennessee, USA were represented among the donors. CD4+ T cells were enriched by magnetic negative selection, after which naive cells were positively selected on CD45RA and the negative fraction was taken as the memory subset. Blood was obtained by leukapheresis, after which PBMCs were separated by Ficoll-Histopaque density gradient centrifugation and cryopreserved in liquid nitrogen vapor phase. Purity and quantity of every magnetically sorted T cell population were checked by analytical flow cytometry. Each sorted fraction had its genomic DNA isolated and then quantified by UV absorbance on a Nanodrop 2000c.

This TCR derives from a man aged 18 to 30 in good health. Some clones in this sample may be carry-over from other donors' samples. The specimen was memory CD4+ T cells from PBMCs. This specimen's cell subset or site label, per the study, means: CD45RA-negative fraction. The sequence joins TRBV11-1 to TRBJ2-7, and 8 junction bases match TRBD1. This receptor has the CDR3 CASSSPGQGHLYEQYF. The sequence in DNA is TGTGCCAGCAGCTCCCCCGGACAGGGCCACCTATACGAGCAGTACTTC.